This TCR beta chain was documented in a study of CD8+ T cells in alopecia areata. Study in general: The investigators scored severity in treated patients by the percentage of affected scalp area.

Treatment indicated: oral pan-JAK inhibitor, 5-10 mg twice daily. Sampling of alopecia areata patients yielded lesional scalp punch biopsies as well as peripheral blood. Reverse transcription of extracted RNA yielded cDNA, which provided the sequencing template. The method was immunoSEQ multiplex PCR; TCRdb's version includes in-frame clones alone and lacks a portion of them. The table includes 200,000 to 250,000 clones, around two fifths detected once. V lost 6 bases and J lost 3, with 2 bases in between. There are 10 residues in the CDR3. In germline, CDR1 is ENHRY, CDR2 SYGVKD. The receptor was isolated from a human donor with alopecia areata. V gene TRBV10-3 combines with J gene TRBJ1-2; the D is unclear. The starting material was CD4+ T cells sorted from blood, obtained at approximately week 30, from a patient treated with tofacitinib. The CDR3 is CAIRDYGYTF. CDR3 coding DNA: TGTGCCATCAGGGACTATGGCTACACCTTC.